This TCR beta chain was recorded in a study of blood T cells in healthy people across ages. Whole-study context: Per two T cells, template switching captured roughly one barcoded beta molecule.

The CDR3 contains 16 residues. The germline V and J ends were trimmed by 2 bases and 6 bases, with 20 bases remaining between them. Primed by a sample-barcoded 5' primer and a J-beta primer mix, a second PCR proceeded for about 6 to 11 cycles. Each CDR3 protein gets one entry after TCRdb re-called the 5' RACE reads with MiXCR. The sample consists of about 1,400,000 distinct CDR3 sequences, 35% to 45% of them appearing once. This receptor was taken from a woman aged 18 to 35 in good health. The rearrangement links TRBV12-3 or TRBV12-4 to TRBJ2-7; D may match TRBD1 or TRBD2 (5 bases each). Sample: blood. The CDR3 nucleotides are TGTGCCAGCAGTTTATCGGCTTGGGACCTCGCCTCCGAGCAGTACTTC. It specifies CASSLSAWDLASEQYF.